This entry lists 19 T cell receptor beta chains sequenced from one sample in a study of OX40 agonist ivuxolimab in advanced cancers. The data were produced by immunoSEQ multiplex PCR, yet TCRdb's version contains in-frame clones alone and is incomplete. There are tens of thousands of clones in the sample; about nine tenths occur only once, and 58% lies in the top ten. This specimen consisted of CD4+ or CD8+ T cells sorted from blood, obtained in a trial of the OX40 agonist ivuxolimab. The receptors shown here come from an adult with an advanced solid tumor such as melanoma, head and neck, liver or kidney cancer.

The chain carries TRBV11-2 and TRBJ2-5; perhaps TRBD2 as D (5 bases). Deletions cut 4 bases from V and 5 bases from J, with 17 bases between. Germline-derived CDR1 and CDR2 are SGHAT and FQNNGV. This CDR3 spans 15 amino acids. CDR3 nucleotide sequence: TGTGCCAGCAGCTCCGGAGGCCCCCTTAGGGAGACCCAGTACTTC. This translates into CASSSGGPLRETQYF.

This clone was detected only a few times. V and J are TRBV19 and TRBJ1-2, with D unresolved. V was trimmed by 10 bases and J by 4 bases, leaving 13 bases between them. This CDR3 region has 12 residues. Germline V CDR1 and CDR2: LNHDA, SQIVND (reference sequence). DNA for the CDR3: TGTGCCACCCACGGGGAATTCTATGGCTACACCTTC. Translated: CATHGEFYGYTF.

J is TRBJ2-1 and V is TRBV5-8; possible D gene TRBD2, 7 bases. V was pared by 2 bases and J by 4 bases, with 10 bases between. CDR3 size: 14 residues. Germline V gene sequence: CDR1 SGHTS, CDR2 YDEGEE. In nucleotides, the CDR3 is TGTGCCAGCAGCTTAAGGGGGGGTTACAATGAGCAGTTCTTC. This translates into CASSLRGGYNEQFF.

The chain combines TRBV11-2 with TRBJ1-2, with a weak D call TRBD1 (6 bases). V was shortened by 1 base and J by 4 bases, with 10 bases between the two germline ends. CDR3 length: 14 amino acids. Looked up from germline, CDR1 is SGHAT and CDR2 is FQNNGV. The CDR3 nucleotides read TGTGCCAGCAGCTTAGGGACAGACGTCTATGGCTACACCTTC. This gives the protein CASSLGTDVYGYTF.

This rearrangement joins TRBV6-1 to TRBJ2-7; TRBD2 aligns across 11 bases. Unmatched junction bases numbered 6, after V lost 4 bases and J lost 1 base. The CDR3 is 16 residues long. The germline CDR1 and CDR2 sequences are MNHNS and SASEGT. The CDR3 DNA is TGTGCCAGCAGTGCGTCGGGACTAGCGGTGTCCTACGAGCAGTACTTC. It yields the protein CASSASGLAVSYEQYF.

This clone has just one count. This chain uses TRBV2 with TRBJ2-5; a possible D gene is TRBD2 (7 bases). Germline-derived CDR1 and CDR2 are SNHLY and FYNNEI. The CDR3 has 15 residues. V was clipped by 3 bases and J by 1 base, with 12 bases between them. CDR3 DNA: TGTGCCAGCAGTGATCGGGGGGCAATCCAAGAGACCCAGTACTTC. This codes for CASSDRGAIQETQYF.

CDR3 residues: CASSPPRGQYSPGDTQYF. DNA for the CDR3: TGTGCCAGCAGCCCCCCGAGGGGACAGTATAGCCCCGGTGATACGCAGTATTTT. The chain links TRBV7-6 to TRBJ2-3; 7 nucleotides match TRBD1. V lost 5 bases to trimming and J lost 6 bases; unmatched junction nucleotides: 20. Germline CDR1 reads SGHVS; CDR2 reads FNYEAQ. The CDR3 runs to 18 residues.

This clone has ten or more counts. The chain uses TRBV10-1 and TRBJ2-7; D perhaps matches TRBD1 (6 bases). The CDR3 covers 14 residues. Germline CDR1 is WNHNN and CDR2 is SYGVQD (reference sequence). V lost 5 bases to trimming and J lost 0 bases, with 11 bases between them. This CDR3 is CASSQDSSSYEQYF. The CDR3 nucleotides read TGCGCCAGCAGTCAGGACAGTAGCTCCTACGAGCAGTACTTC.

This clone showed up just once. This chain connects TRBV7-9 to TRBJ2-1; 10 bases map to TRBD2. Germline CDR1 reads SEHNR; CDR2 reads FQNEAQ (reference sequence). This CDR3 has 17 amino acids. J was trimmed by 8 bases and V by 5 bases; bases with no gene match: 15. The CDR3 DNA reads TGTGCCAGCAGCACGGGTCCGGGACTAGCGACCCTCGATGAGCAGTTCTTC. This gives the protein CASSTGPGLATLDEQFF.

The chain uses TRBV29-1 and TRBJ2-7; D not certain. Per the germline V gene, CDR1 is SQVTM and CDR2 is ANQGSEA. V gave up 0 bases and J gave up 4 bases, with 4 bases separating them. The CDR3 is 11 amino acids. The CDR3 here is CSVEEGYEQYF. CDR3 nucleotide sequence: TGCAGCGTTGAAGAAGGGTACGAGCAGTACTTC.

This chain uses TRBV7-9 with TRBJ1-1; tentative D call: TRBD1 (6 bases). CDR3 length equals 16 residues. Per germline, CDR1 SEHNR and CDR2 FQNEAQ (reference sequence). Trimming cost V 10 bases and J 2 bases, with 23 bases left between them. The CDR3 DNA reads TGTGCCACCGTCCTCACCGGGACAACCGAAAACACTGAAGCTTTCTTT. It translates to CATVLTGTTENTEAFF.

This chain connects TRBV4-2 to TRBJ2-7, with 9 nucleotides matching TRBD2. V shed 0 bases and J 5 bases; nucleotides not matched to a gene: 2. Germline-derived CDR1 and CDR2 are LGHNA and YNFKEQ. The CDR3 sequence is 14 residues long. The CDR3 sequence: CASSQEKRGDEQYF. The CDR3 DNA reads TGTGCCAGCAGCCAAGAGAAGCGGGGGGACGAGCAGTACTTC.

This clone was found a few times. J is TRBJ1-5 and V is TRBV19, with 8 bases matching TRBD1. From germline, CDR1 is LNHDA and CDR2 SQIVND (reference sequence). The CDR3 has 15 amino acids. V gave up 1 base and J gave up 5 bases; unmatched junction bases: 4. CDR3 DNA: TGTGCCAGTAGTATAGGGACAGGGTACTATCAGCCCCAGCATTTT. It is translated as CASSIGTGYYQPQHF.

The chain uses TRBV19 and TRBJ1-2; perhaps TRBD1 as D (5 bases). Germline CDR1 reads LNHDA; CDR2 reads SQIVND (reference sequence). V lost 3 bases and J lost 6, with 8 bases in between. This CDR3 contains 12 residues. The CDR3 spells CASSIPGNGYTF. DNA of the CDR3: TGTGCCAGTAGTATCCCAGGGAATGGCTACACCTTC.

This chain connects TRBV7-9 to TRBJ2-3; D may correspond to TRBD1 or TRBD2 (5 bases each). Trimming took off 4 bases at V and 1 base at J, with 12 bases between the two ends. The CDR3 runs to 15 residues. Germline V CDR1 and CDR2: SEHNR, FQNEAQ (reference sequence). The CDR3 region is CASSWGPEGTDTQYF. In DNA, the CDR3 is TGTGCCAGCAGCTGGGGACCGGAGGGCACAGATACGCAGTATTTT.

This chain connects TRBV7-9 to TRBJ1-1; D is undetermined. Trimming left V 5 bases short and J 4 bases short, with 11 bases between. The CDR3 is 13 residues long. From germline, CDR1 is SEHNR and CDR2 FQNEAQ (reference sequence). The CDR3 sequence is CASSPPASTEAFF. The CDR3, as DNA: TGTGCCAGCAGCCCCCCAGCCTCCACTGAAGCTTTCTTT.

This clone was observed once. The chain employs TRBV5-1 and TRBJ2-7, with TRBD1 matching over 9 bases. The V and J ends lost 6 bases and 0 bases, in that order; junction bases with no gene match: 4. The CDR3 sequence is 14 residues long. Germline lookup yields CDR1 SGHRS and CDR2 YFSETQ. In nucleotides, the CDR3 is TGCGCCAGCAACCCGGACAGGGGCTCCTACGAGCAGTACTTC. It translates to CASNPDRGSYEQYF.

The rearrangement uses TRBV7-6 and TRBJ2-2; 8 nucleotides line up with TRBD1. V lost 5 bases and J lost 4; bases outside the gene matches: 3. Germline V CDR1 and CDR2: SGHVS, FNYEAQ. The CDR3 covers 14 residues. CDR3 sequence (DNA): TGTGCCAGCAGCCCAGGACAGGGCACCGGGGAGCTGTTTTTT. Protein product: CASSPGQGTGELFF.

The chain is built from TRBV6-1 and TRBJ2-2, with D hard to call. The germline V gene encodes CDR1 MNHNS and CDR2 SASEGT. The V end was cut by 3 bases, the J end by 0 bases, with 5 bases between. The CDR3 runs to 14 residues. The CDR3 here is CASSEAPNTGELFF. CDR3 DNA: TGTGCCAGCAGTGAGGCTCCGAACACCGGGGAGCTGTTTTTT.